The T cell receptor beta chain described here comes from a study of technical replicates of blood from several donors. Produced via immunoSEQ multiplex PCR; TCRdb's table is partial and in-frame only. This sample has around 12,000 clones, with roughly nine tenths found just once. Germline CDR1 reads KGHSH; CDR2 reads LQKENI. V lost 3 bases to trimming and J lost 0 bases, with 10 bases between them. The CDR3 is made up of 15 amino acids. Material for sequencing was PBMCs. The origin of this receptor is a human donor in good health. The rearrangement uses TRBV18 and TRBJ2-3, with no clear D. CDR3 DNA sequence: TGTGCCAGCTCACCTATCGGCGGAAGCACAGATACGCAGTATTTT. Translation gives CASSPIGGSTDTQYF.